What follows are 5 T cell receptor beta chains derived from one specimen sequenced in a study of blood T cells in healthy people across ages. It was with a sample-barcoded 5' primer and a J-beta primer mix that a second PCR of roughly 7 to 12 cycles was run. Using its own MiXCR run on the 5' RACE reads, TCRdb lists one record per CDR3 protein. This sample has some 1.6 million distinct CDR3 sequences, with about 32% found just once. The sample taken for sequencing was blood. Source of these receptors: a woman aged 25 to 39 in good health.

This clonotype was seen a few times. The chain is built from TRBV7-2 and TRBJ2-7; 10 bases are shared with TRBD1. Germline CDR1 reads SGHTA; CDR2 reads FQGNSA. With V trimmed by 4 bases and J by 3 bases, 6 bases remained unmatched. The CDR3 is 15 residues long. The CDR3 region has the DNA TGTGCCAGCAGCTCACAACGGGACAGGGGCTACGAGCAGTACTTC. This encodes CASSSQRDRGYEQYF.

In this sample, this clonotype turned up a few times. V and J are TRBV6-1 and TRBJ2-7; TRBD2 might be the D (6 bases). The CDR3 loop spans 16 amino acids. CDR1 is MNHNS, CDR2 SASEGT, per germline. V was shortened by 2 bases and J by 0 bases, with 14 bases between the two germline ends. In DNA, the CDR3 is TGTGCCAGCAGTGAACTACGCGGGGCTAGCTCCTACGAGCAGTACTTC. Encoded protein: CASSELRGASSYEQYF.

V and J are TRBV24-1 and TRBJ2-7, with D tentatively TRBD2 (5 bases). Looked up from germline, CDR1 is KGHDR and CDR2 is SFDVKD. The germline V and J ends were trimmed by 1 base and 7 bases, with 19 bases remaining between them. The CDR3 totals 16 residues. The CDR3 DNA is TGTGCCACCAGTGATTTTTCTAGCAACACCTACAATGAGCAGTACTTC. Amino acid sequence: CATSDFSSNTYNEQYF.

The V and J genes are TRBV6-1 and TRBJ2-5; the D gene is possibly TRBD2 (5 bases). Trimming took 6 bases from V and 3 from J, leaving 11 bases between them. The germline CDR1 and CDR2 sequences are MNHNS and SASEGT. The CDR3 sequence is 13 residues long. The chain's CDR3 is CASRAETKETQYF. The CDR3 DNA is TGTGCCAGCAGGGCGGAGACTAAAGAGACCCAGTACTTC.

Turning to this clonotype: An end of the junction differs from the germline gene, which may be a read error. The V call is TRBV12-5, the J call TRBJ2-1; possibly TRBD2 for D (5 bases). The length of the CDR3 is 13 residues. Germline V CDR1 and CDR2: LGHNT, FRNRAP. The CDR3 reads CTSGFGSVDEQFF. The DNA of the CDR3 is TGTACTAGTGGTTTTGGCAGCGTTGATGAGCAGTTCTTC.